This T cell receptor beta chain was captured in a study of blood T cell repertoires in COVID-19. Study in general: The United States, Italy and Spain were the sources of the acute and convalescent COVID-19 samples. Sources were T cells, B-cell-depleted T cells, or PBMCs; the material itself was cDNA or gDNA.

How the authors handled the data: Reference gene primer amplification in the assay estimated nucleated cell counts. The table came from immunoSEQ multiplex PCR; TCRdb's copy has only in-frame clones and leaves some out. Clone size and V and J calls were adopted from that table, with D and trimming inferred from the DNA. The table has some 110,000 clones, 75% to 90% seen once. Looked up from germline, CDR1 is SGDLS and CDR2 is YYNGEE. V shed 3 bases and J 2 bases; nucleotides not matched to a gene: 5. The CDR3 sequence is 16 residues long. The receptor was isolated from a woman between 70 and 85 years old with acute or convalescent COVID-19. The chain combines TRBV9 with TRBJ2-3, with 11 bases fitting TRBD2. Sequences were obtained from peripheral blood. CDR3 sequence: CASSADSGGDTDTQYF. The CDR3 DNA is TGTGCCAGCAGCGCCGATAGCGGGGGGGACACAGATACGCAGTATTTT.